This T cell receptor (beta chain) was retrieved from a study of blood T cell repertoires in COVID-19. As for the study in general: T cells, B-cell-depleted T cells, or PBMCs supplied cDNA or gDNA.

Authors' methods: It was from reference gene primer amplification that nucleated cell counts were estimated. Libraries were prepared by immunoSEQ multiplex PCR; TCRdb keeps only in-frame clonotypes and omits some of them. The V and J calls and clone size are taken from that table; D and trimming were inferred from the DNA. Of about 400,000 clones listed, roughly 90% are singletons. This CDR3 contains 16 residues. Germline V gene data show CDR1 as LNHDA and CDR2 as SQIVND (reference sequence). V lost 4 bases to trimming and J lost 5 bases; unmatched junction nucleotides: 13. The sequenced sample consisted of peripheral blood. The TCR was taken from a man aged 35-49 years with acute or convalescent COVID-19. The V call is TRBV19, the J call TRBJ1-2; 7 bases are a match to TRBD1. The CDR3 loop is CASSTNLRQGKYGYTF. The CDR3 nucleotides are TGTGCCAGTAGTACGAACCTCCGACAGGGAAAATATGGCTACACCTTC.